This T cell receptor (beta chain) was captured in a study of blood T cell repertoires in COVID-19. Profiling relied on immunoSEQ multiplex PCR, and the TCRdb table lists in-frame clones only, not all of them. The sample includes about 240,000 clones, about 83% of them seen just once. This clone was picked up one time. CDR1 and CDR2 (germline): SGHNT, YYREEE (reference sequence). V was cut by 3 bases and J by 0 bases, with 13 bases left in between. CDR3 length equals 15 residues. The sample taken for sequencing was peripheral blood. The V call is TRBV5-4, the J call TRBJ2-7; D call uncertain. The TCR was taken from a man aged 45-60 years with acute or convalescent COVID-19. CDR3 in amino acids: CASSSPGSSSYEQYF. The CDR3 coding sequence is TGTGCCAGCAGCTCCCCGGGTTCAAGCTCCTACGAGCAGTACTTC.